A single count supports the clone carrying this T cell receptor beta chain. This sample was taken from a study of regulatory T cells in long-lasting Graves disease. Time point specified: newly diagnosed GD, antithyroid drugs for less than 3 months. PBMCs were the source of the RNA used for TCR sequencing. American Thyroid Association guidelines served as the basis for diagnosing Graves' disease. The CDR3 totals 15 residues. J gave up 3 bases and V 5 bases, and 4 bases lay outside the gene matches. The germline V gene encodes CDR1 MDHEN and CDR2 SYDVKM. Investigators prepared the TCR beta libraries by applying iRepertoire HTBI primers and Arm-PCR of CDR3 regions. TCRdb passed the multiplex PCR reads through MiXCR, listing each CDR3 protein once. The sample includes 400,000 to 550,000 distinct CDR3 sequences, under 15% seen only once; the top ten take roughly a sixth. This same sample was also taken into another study, of T cells in Graves' hyperthyroidism and ophthalmopathy.

This clonotype was obtained from a woman in her 30s with Graves disease. The material sequenced was peripheral blood mononuclear cells (PBMCs), taken at new diagnosis, from a patient treated with antithyroid drugs. The chain uses TRBV28 and TRBJ2-2; TRBD2 aligns across 9 bases. The DNA for the CDR3 is TGTGCCAGCAGTCGGCGGGAGGGCTACACCGGGGAGCTGTTTTTT. Its translation is CASSRREGYTGELFF.